This paragraph covers one TCR beta chain sequence. Its antigen is undetermined. This CDR3 contains 16 residues. V shed 5 bases, J shed 4 bases, and the junction held 13 bases outside the gene matches. Germline values: CDR1 SGHVS, CDR2 FQNEAQ. This entry is derived from a study of T-cell reconstitution after alpha-beta-depleted transplantation in children. Study observations and caveats: By about two months after transplant, alpha-beta T cells reportedly arose from several hundred graft clones that had expanded. Hyperexpanded clones declined; after one year, newly produced T cells mostly supplied diversity. The origin of high day-60 TCRbeta diversity in some patients lay in surviving recipient T cells and thymic progenitors.

A TCRbeta library incorporating unique molecular identifiers was prepared. A single record per CDR3 protein comes from TCRdb applying MiXCR to the PCR reads. The profile covers about 580,000 distinct CDR3 sequences, with 23% appearing a single time and 13% to 15% taken by the ten largest. The sequence was collected from a boy less than two years old who had a stem cell transplant for acute myeloid leukemia, so the T cells may come from the graft donor. J is TRBJ2-7 and V is TRBV7-8, with 8 bases identical to TRBD1. The sequencing used PBMCs, mostly from graft donor cells, collected 360 days after TCRalphabeta/CD19-depleted stem cell transplant. The CDR3 loop is CASSPITSRGPYEQYF. The DNA of the CDR3 is TGTGCCAGCAGCCCAATCACCTCCAGGGGGCCGTACGAGCAGTACTTC.